The next 25 T cell receptor beta chains were all read from a single sample in a study of healthy donors' naive CD4 and CD8 T cells. Each TCR library used 500 ng of total RNA and a linear amplification protocol. TCRdb ran MiXCR on the reads and lists one entry per CDR3 protein. The sample lists approximately 180,000 distinct CDR3 sequences, about 74% occurring once. Sequenced input: naive CD4+ and CD8+ T cells sorted from blood, pooled from several donors. These receptors all stem from a pool of human donors in good health; the sample pools cells from several healthy donors.

This clonotype has more than one count but fewer than ten. The V call is TRBV29-1, the J call TRBJ2-7; D gene ambiguous. This CDR3 has 14 residues. The V gene's germline CDR1 is SQVTM and CDR2 ANQGSEA. Trimming cost V 5 bases and J 0 bases, with 14 bases left between them. DNA for the CDR3: TGCAGCGTTAGATCAGCCCCGAGCTCCTACGAGCAGTACTTC. It specifies CSVRSAPSSYEQYF.

The chain combines TRBV29-1 with TRBJ1-1, with D maybe TRBD1 (5 bases). The CDR3 is 15 amino acids. Germline CDR1 reads SQVTM; CDR2 reads ANQGSEA. V was pared by 3 bases and J by 4 bases, with 18 bases between. DNA for the CDR3: TGCAGCGTTGACTCCCCCAGGGTCGGGGGCACTGAAGCTTTCTTT. It specifies CSVDSPRVGGTEAFF.

The chain has TRBV29-1 and TRBJ2-1; TRBD2 agrees at 10 bases. This CDR3 contains 19 residues. The junction had 12 bases not matched to a gene; V was cut back by 1 base and J by 0 bases. Germline V gene lookup returns CDR1 SQVTM and CDR2 ANQGSEA. CDR3 residues: CSVEGLVASGSLSYNEQFF. The CDR3 DNA reads as TGCAGCGTTGAAGGATTGGTCGCTAGCGGGAGCCTCTCCTACAATGAGCAGTTCTTC.

The CDR3: CASSYGGEETQYF. Written as DNA, the CDR3 is TGTGCCAGCAGTTACGGCGGGGAAGAGACCCAGTACTTC. The rearrangement uses TRBV6-6 and TRBJ2-5, with D perhaps TRBD2 (6 bases). V was trimmed by 2 bases and J by 3 bases, leaving 7 bases between them. Germline CDR1 is MNHNY and CDR2 is SVGAGI (reference sequence). The CDR3 covers 13 residues.

The chain employs TRBV19 and TRBJ2-2; 8 positions match TRBD1. V was pared by 5 bases and J by 4 bases, with 9 bases of the junction left unmatched. Per germline, CDR1 LNHDA and CDR2 SQIVND (reference sequence). The CDR3 has 16 residues. The CDR3 spells CASSPKGGQVTGELFF. CDR3 bases: TGTGCCAGTAGTCCGAAGGGGGGACAGGTCACCGGGGAGCTGTTTTTT.

V usage is TRBV4-3 and J usage is TRBJ2-1; TRBD2 agrees at 9 bases. V was pared by 1 base and J by 8 bases, with 9 bases of the junction left unmatched. CDR1 is LGHNA, CDR2 YSLEER, per germline. The CDR3 is 16 amino acids. The DNA of the CDR3 is TGCGCCAGCAGCCAAGGGGCGGGAGGGCCCGTCGATGAGCAGTTCTTC. This translates into CASSQGAGGPVDEQFF.

The chain uses TRBV29-1 and TRBJ2-4; D gene unclear. The CDR3 loop spans 11 amino acids. V was shortened by 5 bases and J by 7 bases, with 9 bases between the two germline ends. Germline-derived CDR1 and CDR2 are SQVTM and ANQGSEA. CDR3 loop: CSVTVRNIQYF. The CDR3 DNA is TGCAGCGTTACGGTGAGGAACATTCAGTACTTC.

The chain couples TRBV11-3 to TRBJ2-1; D uncertain. Germline V gene lookup returns CDR1 SGHNT and CDR2 YENEEA. V lost 3 bases, J lost 0 bases, and 9 bases lay in between. The length of the CDR3 is 15 residues. The CDR3 DNA follows: TGTGCCAGCAGCTTTCTCAACCCCTCCTACAATGAGCAGTTCTTC. It specifies CASSFLNPSYNEQFF.

In its sample, this clonotype was seen many times. V usage is TRBV29-1 and J usage is TRBJ2-5; D not certain. Per the germline V gene, CDR1 is SQVTM and CDR2 is ANQGSEA. The CDR3 runs 10 residues. V shed 4 bases and J shed 4 bases, with 4 bases lying between them. Here the CDR3 reads CSVGGETQYF. The CDR3 DNA is TGCAGCGTTGGGGGAGAGACCCAGTACTTC.

This clonotype was detected a few times. CDR3 loop: CSVAVSGANVLTF. The CDR3, as DNA: TGCAGCGTTGCGGTATCTGGGGCCAACGTCCTGACTTTC. V is TRBV29-1 and J is TRBJ2-6; no clear D. Germline V lookup: CDR1 SQVTM, CDR2 ANQGSEA. There are 13 residues in the CDR3. V lost 4 bases and J 1 base, leaving 5 bases between the germline ends.

CDR3 sequence: CSVERGGNYGYTF. As DNA, the CDR3 is TGCAGCGTTGAGAGGGGAGGAAACTATGGCTACACCTTC. The V call is TRBV29-1, the J call TRBJ1-2, with D possibly matching TRBD1 (5 bases). The length of the CDR3 is 13 residues. V was shortened by 3 bases and J by 2 bases, with 10 bases between the two germline ends. The V gene's germline CDR1 is SQVTM and CDR2 ANQGSEA. Full variable domain (remainder filled in from reference TRBV29-1 and TRBJ1-2): SAVISQKPSRDICQRGTSLTIQCQVDSQVTMMFWYRQQPGQSLTLIATANQGSEATYESGFVIDKFPISRPNLTFSTLTVSNMSPEDSSIYLCSVERGGNYGYTFGSGTRLTVV.

The chain combines TRBV29-1 with TRBJ2-7, with 7 bases lining up with TRBD2. Trimming at V came to 1 base and at J to 6 bases, leaving 6 bases not matched to a gene. In germline, CDR1 is SQVTM, CDR2 ANQGSEA. The CDR3 runs 13 residues. CDR3: CSVEGGGATEQYF. In DNA, the CDR3 is TGCAGCGTTGAAGGGGGAGGGGCGACCGAGCAGTACTTC.

The chain uses TRBV19 and TRBJ1-5; the D is unclear. The CDR3 sequence is 13 residues long. From germline, CDR1 is LNHDA and CDR2 SQIVND (reference sequence). Trimming stripped 2 bases from V and 7 bases from J, with 9 bases between. The CDR3 protein is CASSISRGQPQHF. The CDR3, as DNA: TGTGCCAGTAGTATATCGCGGGGACAGCCCCAGCATTTT.

The chain couples TRBV10-3 to TRBJ2-3; 10 bases line up with TRBD2. The V and J ends lost 5 bases and 0 bases, in that order; junction bases with no gene match: 2. CDR3 size: 15 residues. Germline CDR1 reads ENHRY; CDR2 reads SYGVKD. The CDR3 protein is CAISKTSGSTDTQYF. In DNA form, the CDR3 reads TGTGCCATCAGTAAGACTAGCGGGAGCACAGATACGCAGTATTTT.

V and J are TRBV12-3 or TRBV12-4 and TRBJ1-1, with unresolved D. This CDR3 is 13 amino acids long. V was pared by 3 bases and J by 4 bases, with 9 bases between. The CDR3 DNA sequence: TGTGCCAGCAGTTTCGGGTGGGGCACTGAAGCTTTCTTT. It translates to CASSFGWGTEAFF.

V usage is TRBV27 and J usage is TRBJ2-2; no clear D gene. Trimming stripped 8 bases from V and 6 bases from J, with 7 bases between. The CDR3 runs 11 residues. From germline, CDR1 is MNHEY and CDR2 SMNVEV (reference sequence). CDR3 bases: TGTGCCAGCGGATGGCCCGGGGAGCTGTTTTTT. Translation: CASGWPGELFF.

The gene calls are TRBV20-1 and TRBJ2-1, with 11 bases aligning to TRBD2. J gave up 6 bases and V 7 bases, and 8 bases lay outside the gene matches. This CDR3 has 14 amino acids. Germline loops: CDR1 DFQATT, CDR2 SNEGSKA (reference sequence). Here the CDR3 DNA reads TGCAGTGTTCCACTAGCGGGAGCGGCCAATGAGCAGTTCTTC. The encoded protein is CSVPLAGAANEQFF.

This chain links TRBV29-1 with TRBJ2-1, with TRBD1 matching 8 bases. CDR1 is SQVTM, CDR2 ANQGSEA, per germline. The V gene end was trimmed by 8 bases and the J gene end by 3 bases; junction bases not matched to a gene: 12. The CDR3 loop spans 15 amino acids. CDR3 sequence: CSLTLGQVHYNEQFF. In DNA form, the CDR3 reads TGCAGCCTTACATTGGGACAGGTCCACTACAATGAGCAGTTCTTC.

This chain joins TRBV20-1 and TRBJ2-7, with D hard to call. Looked up from germline, CDR1 is DFQATT and CDR2 is SNEGSKA (reference sequence). CDR3 size: 10 residues. V dropped 5 bases and J dropped 1 base, with 3 bases sitting between them. Here the CDR3 DNA reads TGCAGTGCTCATTCCTACGAGCAGTACTTC. Translated: CSAHSYEQYF.

The DNA of the CDR3 is TGTGCCAGCAGTGGGACAGCGAACACCGGGGAGCTGTTTTTT. It translates to CASSGTANTGELFF. The chain couples TRBV7-2 to TRBJ2-2, with 7 bases aligning to TRBD1. CDR1 and CDR2 from the germline V gene are SGHTA and FQGNSA. The length of the CDR3 is 14 residues. V trimming: 6 bases; J trimming: 0 bases; junction bases outside the gene matches: 1.

The chain employs TRBV10-3 and TRBJ2-3, with 8 bases aligning to TRBD1. The germline V gene has CDR1 ENHRY and CDR2 SYGVKD. The J segment lost 0 bases and the V segment lost 6 bases, leaving 5 bases of the junction unmatched. This CDR3 spans 15 amino acids. DNA of the CDR3: TGTGCCATCAGCCCGGGACAGGCAAGCACAGATACGCAGTATTTT. Amino acids: CAISPGQASTDTQYF.

The V and J genes are TRBV27 and TRBJ2-7, with TRBD2 identical over 10 bases. Germline V gives CDR1 MNHEY, CDR2 SMNVEV (reference sequence). Trimming removed 2 bases from V and 7 bases from J; junction bases left unmatched: 8. CDR3 size: 15 residues. The CDR3 region has the DNA TGTGCCAGCAGTTTAAGGCTAGCGGGAGTAGGAGAGCAGTACTTC. Translation: CASSLRLAGVGEQYF.

The chain combines TRBV27 with TRBJ2-6; D is perhaps TRBD1 (5 bases). Trimming removed 5 bases from V and 3 bases from J, with 23 bases in between. The CDR3 loop spans 19 amino acids. Per germline, CDR1 MNHEY and CDR2 SMNVEV (reference sequence). The CDR3 bases are TGTGCCAGCAGTCACCATTTGAGCGACAGTGCGGATGGGGCCAACGTCCTGACTTTC. Protein sequence: CASSHHLSDSADGANVLTF. The variable domain in full, with the rest retrieved from reference TRBV27 and TRBJ2-6, is EAQVTQNPRYLITVTGKKLTVTCSQNMNHEYMSWYRQDPGLGLRQIYYSMNVEVTDKGDVPEGYKVSRKEKRNFPLILESPSPNQTSLYFCASSHHLSDSADGANVLTFGAGSRLTVL.

As DNA, the CDR3 is TGTGCCAGCAGTTACAGCAGGATCTCCTACGAGCAGTACTTC. This gives the protein CASSYSRISYEQYF. This rearrangement joins TRBV6-5 to TRBJ2-7, with no clear D. V shed 2 bases and J shed 0 bases, with 8 bases lying between them. The CDR3 sequence is 14 residues long. Germline values: CDR1 MNHEY, CDR2 SVGAGI.

This clonotype was detected once. The chain couples TRBV7-8 to TRBJ2-5; D is unclear. V was trimmed by 1 base and J by 4 bases, leaving 10 bases between them. CDR3 size: 14 residues. The germline V gene encodes CDR1 SGHVS and CDR2 FQNEAQ. DNA for the CDR3: TGTGCCAGCAGCTTAGGGGTAGGCCGAGAGACCCAGTACTTC. Translation gives CASSLGVGRETQYF.